This paragraph reports one T cell receptor beta chain. Antigen: not known. The run depth of the assay was deep. Unsorted PBMCs provided DNA that was sequenced on ten immunoSEQ deep assay plates. The data were produced by immunoSEQ multiplex PCR, yet TCRdb's version contains in-frame clones alone and is incomplete. The sample has under 600,000 clones, around 80% seen once; the top ten hold around 12%. This record belongs to a study of shared clonotypes between healthy human individuals. There were no recent acute infections or vaccinations among the donors, who were healthy HIV-negative adults. Study findings and constraints: Clonotype sharing among donors was thought likely to change with sequencing depth.

CDR3 size: 15 residues. Germline trimming cut 1 base from V and 6 bases from J; bases unmatched to any gene: 8. Germline CDR1 reads SGDLS; CDR2 reads YYNGEE. The sequencing sample was made of PBMCs. The V gene is TRBV9, the J gene TRBJ1-1; 8 bases agree with TRBD1. The receptor was isolated from a woman aged 40 to 50 in good health. Some clones in this sample may be carry-over from other donors' samples. The CDR3: CASSVYRQGSAEAFF. The CDR3, as DNA: TGTGCCAGCAGCGTATATAGACAGGGGTCCGCTGAAGCTTTCTTT.